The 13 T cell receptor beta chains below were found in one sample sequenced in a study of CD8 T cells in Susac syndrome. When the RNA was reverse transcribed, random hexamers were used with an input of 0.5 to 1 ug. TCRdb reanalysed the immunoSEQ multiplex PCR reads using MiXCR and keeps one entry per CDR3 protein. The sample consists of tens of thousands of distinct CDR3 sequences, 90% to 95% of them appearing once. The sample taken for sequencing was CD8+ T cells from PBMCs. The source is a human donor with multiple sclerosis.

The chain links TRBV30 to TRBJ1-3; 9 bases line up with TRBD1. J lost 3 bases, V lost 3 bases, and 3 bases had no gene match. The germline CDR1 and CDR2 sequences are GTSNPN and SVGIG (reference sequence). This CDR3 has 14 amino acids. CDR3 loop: CAWRDRGFGNTIYF. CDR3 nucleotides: TGTGCCTGGAGGGACAGGGGTTTTGGAAACACCATATATTTT. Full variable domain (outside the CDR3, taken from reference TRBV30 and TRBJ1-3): SQTIHQWPATLVQPVGSPLSLECTVEGTSNPNLYWYRQAAGRGLQLLFYSVGIGQISSEVPQNLSASRPQDRQFILSSKKLLLSDSGFYLCAWRDRGFGNTIYFGEGSWLTVV.

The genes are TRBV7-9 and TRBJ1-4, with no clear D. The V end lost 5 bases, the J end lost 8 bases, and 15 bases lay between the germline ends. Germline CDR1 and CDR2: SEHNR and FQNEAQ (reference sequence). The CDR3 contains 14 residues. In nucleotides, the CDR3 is TGTGCCAGCAGCCCGAGAACCATCGGAGAAAAACTGTTTTTT. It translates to CASSPRTIGEKLFF.

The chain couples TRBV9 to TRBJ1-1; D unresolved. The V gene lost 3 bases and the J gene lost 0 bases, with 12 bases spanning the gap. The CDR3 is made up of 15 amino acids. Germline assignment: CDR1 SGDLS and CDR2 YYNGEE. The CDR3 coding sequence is TGTGCCAGCAGCGGAGAGGACCGTATGAACACTGAAGCTTTCTTT. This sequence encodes CASSGEDRMNTEAFF.

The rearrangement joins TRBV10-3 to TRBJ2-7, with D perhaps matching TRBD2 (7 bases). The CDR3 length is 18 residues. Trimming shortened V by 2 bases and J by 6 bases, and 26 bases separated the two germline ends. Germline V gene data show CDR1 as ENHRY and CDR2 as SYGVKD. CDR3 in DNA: TGTGCCATCAGTGAGGGGGGGGCCATGGGTAGCGGACCCCTCGAGCAGTACTTC. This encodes CAISEGGAMGSGPLEQYF.

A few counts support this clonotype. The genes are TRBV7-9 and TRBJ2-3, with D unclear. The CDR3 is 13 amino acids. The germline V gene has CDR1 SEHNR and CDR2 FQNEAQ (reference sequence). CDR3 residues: CACPPQDTDTQYF. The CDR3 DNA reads TGTGCGTGCCCTCCGCAGGACACAGATACGCAGTATTTT.

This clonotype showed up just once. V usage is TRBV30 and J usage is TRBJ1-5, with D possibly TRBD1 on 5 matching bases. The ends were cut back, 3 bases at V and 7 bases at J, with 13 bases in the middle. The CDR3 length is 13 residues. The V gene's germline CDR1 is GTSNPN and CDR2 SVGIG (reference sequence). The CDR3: CAWSEGRGQPQHF. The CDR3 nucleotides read TGTGCCTGGAGCGAGGGAAGGGGCCAGCCCCAGCATTTT.

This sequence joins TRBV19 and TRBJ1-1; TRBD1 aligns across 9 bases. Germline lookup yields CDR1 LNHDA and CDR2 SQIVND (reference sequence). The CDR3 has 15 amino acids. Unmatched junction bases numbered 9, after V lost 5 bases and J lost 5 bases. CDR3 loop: CASSPMTGGETEAFF. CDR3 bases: TGTGCCAGTAGTCCAATGACAGGGGGAGAGACTGAAGCTTTCTTT.

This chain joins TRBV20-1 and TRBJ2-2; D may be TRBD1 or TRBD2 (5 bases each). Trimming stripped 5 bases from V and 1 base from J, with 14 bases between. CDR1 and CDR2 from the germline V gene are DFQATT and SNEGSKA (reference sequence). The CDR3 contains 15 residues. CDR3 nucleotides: TGCAGTGCTTATCTGGGACCAATGAACACCGGGGAGCTGTTTTTT. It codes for CSAYLGPMNTGELFF.

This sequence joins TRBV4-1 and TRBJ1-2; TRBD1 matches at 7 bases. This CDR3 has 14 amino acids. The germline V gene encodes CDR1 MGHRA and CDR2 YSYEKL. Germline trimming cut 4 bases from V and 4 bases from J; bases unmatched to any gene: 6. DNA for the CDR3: TGCGCCAGCAGCCCCATAGGACAGGTCTATGGCTACACCTTC. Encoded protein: CASSPIGQVYGYTF.

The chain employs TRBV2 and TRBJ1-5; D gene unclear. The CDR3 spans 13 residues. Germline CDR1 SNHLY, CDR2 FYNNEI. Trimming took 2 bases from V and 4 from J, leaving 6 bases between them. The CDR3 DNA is TGTGCCAGCAGTGAAAATCTAAATCAGCCCCAGCATTTT. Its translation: CASSENLNQPQHF.

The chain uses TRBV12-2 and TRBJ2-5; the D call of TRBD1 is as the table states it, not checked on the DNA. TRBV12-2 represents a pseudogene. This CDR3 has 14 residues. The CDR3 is CASRAGGVQETQYF. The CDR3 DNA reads TGTGCAAGTCGAGCAGGGGGGGTGCAAGAGACCCAGTACTTC.

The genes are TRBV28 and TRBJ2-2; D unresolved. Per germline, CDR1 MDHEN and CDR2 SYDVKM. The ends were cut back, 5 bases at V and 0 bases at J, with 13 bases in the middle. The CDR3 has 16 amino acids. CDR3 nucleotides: TGTGCCAGCAGTAACTTGGGCGGCGCGAACACCGGGGAGCTGTTTTTT. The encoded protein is CASSNLGGANTGELFF.

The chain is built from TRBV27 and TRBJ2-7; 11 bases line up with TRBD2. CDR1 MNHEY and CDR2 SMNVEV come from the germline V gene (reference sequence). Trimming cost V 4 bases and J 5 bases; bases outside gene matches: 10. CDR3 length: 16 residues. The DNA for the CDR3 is TGTGCCAGCAGTTCTTTAGCGGGAGGGCCTTTGAACGAGCAGTACTTC. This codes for CASSSLAGGPLNEQYF.